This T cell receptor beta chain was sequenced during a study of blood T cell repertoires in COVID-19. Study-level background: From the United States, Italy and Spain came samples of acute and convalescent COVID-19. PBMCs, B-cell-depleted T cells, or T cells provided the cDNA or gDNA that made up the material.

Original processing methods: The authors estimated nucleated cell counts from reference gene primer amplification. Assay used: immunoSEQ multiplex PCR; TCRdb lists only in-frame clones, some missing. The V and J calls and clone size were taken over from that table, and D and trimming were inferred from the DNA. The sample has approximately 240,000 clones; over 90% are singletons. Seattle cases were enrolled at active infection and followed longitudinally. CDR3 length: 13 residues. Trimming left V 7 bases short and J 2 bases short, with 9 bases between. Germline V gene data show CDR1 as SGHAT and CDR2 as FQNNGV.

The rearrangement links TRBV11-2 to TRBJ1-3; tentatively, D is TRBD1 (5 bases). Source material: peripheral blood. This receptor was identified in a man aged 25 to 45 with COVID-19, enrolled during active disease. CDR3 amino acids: CASTPGAGNTIYF. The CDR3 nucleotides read TGTGCCAGCACTCCGGGGGCTGGAAACACCATATATTTT.